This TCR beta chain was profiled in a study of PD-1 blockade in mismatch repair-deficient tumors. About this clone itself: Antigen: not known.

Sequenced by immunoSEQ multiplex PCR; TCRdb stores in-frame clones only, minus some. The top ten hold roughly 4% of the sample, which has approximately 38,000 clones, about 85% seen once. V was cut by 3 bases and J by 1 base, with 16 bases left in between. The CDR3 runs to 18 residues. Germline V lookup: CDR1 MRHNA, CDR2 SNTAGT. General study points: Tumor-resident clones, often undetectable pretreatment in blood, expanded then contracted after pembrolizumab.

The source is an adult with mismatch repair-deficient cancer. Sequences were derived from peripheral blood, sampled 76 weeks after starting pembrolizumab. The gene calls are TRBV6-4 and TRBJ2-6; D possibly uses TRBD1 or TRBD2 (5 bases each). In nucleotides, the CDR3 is TGTGCCAGCAGTGAGACCGGGACGGTCTTATCTGGGGCCAACGTCCTGACTTTC. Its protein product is CASSETGTVLSGANVLTF.